This T cell receptor beta chain comes out of a study of blood T cell repertoires in COVID-19. Study-wide context: Some COVID-19 samples were acute and others convalescent; all came from the United States, Italy and Spain. T cells, B-cell-depleted T cells, or PBMCs supplied cDNA or gDNA.

The CDR3 consists of 18 residues. CDR1 is LGHNA, CDR2 YSLEER, per germline. V lost 1 base, J lost 0 bases, and 18 bases lay in between. How the authors handled the data: Researchers report that nucleated cell counts were estimated from reference gene primer amplification. Data came from immunoSEQ multiplex PCR; TCRdb stores just in-frame clones and leaves some out. That table supplies the V and J calls and clone size; D and trimming were determined from the DNA. The data hold approximately 310,000 clones, with approximately 87% observed a single time. The TCR originated in a woman between 50 and 59 years old who had recovered from COVID-19. This chain joins TRBV4-3 and TRBJ1-2, with D maybe TRBD1 (6 bases). The source material was peripheral blood. The CDR3 region is CASSQVSGGGLANYGYTF. Written as DNA, the CDR3 is TGCGCCAGCAGCCAAGTAAGTGGAGGGGGACTAGCTAACTATGGCTACACCTTC.